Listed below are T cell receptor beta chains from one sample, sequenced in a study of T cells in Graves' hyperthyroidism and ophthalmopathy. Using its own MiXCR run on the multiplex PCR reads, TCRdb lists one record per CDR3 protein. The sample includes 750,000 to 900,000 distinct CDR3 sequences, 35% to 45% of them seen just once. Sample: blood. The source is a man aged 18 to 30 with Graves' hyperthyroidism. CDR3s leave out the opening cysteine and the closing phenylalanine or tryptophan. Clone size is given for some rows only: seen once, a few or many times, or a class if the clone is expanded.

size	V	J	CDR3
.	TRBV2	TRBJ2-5	ASRSSGTGGGQTQY
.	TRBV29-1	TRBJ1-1	SPSLGNTEAF
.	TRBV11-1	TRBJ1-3	ASSSYEGYGNTIY
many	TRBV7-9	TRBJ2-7	ASSLGSREQY
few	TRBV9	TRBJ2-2	ASSVSPETGELF
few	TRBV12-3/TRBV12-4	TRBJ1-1	ASSWGGIGTEAF
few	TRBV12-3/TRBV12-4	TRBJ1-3	ASSRTGSPLSGNTIY
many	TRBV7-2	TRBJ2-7	ASSLGLAWYEQY
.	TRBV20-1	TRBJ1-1	SALAQGMNTEAF
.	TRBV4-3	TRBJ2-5	ASSQGEGSAETQY
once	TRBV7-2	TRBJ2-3	ASSQGVVADTQY
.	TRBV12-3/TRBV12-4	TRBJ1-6	ASSPVSYNSPLH
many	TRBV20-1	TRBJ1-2	SAGDGGRYT
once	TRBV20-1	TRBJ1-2	SARATSTTEGGYGYT
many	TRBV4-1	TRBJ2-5	ASSQDRDPWETQY
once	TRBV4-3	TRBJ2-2	ASSQGPSGELF
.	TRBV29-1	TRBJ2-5	SVEEEWARY
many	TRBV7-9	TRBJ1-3	ASSDGGVPGNTIY
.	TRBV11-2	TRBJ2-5	ASSLIAFPRETQY
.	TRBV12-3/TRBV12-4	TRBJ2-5	ASSYRALLQETQY
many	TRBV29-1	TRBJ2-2	SVFRGGGPGGELF
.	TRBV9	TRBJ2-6	ASGPRGSPGANVLT
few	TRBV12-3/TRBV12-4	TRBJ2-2	ASSDRTDSGELF
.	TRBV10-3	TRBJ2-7	ASSYGLGGEQY
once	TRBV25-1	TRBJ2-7	ASSEYGTGGSGQY
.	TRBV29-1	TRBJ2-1	SVEPTSGGSNEQF